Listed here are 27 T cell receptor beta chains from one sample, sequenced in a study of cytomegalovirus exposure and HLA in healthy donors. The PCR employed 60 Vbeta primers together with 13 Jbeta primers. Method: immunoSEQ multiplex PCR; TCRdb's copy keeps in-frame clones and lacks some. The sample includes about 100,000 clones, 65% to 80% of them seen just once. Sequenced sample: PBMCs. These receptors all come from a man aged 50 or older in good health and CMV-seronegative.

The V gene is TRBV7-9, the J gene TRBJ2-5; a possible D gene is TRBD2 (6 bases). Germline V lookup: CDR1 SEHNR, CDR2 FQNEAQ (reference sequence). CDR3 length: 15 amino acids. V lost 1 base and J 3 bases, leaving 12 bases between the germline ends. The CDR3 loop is CASSLGGGWEETQYF. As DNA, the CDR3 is TGTGCCAGCAGCTTAGGGGGAGGATGGGAAGAGACCCAGTACTTC.

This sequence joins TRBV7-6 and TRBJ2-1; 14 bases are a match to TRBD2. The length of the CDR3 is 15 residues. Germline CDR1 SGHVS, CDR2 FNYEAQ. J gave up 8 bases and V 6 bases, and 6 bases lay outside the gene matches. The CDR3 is CASSRLAGGPYEQFF. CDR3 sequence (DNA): TGTGCCAGCAGTCGACTAGCGGGAGGGCCGTATGAGCAGTTCTTC. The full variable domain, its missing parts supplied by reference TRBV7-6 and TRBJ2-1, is GAGVSQSPRYKVTKRGQDVALRCDPISGHVSLYWYRQALGQGPEFLTYFNYEAQQDKSGLPNDRFSAERPEGSISTLTIQRTEQRDSAMYRCASSRLAGGPYEQFFGPGTRLTVL.

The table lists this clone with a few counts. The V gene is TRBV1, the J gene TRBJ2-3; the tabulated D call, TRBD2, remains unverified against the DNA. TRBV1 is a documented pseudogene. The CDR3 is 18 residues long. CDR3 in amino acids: CTSSQENLSTQPGDTQYF. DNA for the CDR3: TGCACCAGCAGCCAAGAAAATCTAAGTACTCAACCCGGAGATACGCAGTATTTT.

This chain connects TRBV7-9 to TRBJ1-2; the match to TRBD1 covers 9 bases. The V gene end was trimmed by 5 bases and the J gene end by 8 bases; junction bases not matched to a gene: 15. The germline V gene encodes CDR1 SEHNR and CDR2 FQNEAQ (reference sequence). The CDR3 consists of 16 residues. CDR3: CASSAATGTGIGGYTF. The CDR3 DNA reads TGTGCCAGCAGCGCCGCAACCGGGACAGGGATTGGGGGCTACACCTTC.

CDR3 in DNA: TGTGCCAGCAGCCAAAGGCGGCAGGGGGCTGGTGGCTACACCTTC. It yields the protein CASSQRRQGAGGYTF. The chain links TRBV28 to TRBJ1-2; the match to TRBD1 covers 8 bases. The junction had 13 bases not matched to a gene; V was cut back by 6 bases and J by 7 bases. This CDR3 comprises 15 residues. Germline V CDR1 and CDR2: MDHEN, SYDVKM.

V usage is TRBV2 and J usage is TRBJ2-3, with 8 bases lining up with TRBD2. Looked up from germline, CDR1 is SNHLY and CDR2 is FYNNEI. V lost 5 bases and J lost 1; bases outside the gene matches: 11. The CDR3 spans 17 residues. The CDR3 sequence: CASSWDSGAPGTDTQYF. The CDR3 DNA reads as TGTGCCAGCAGTTGGGATAGCGGGGCCCCTGGCACAGATACGCAGTATTTT.

This CDR3 is CASMILSTDTQYF. As DNA, the CDR3 is TGTGCCAGCATGATCCTAAGCACAGATACGCAGTATTTT. V is TRBV27 and J is TRBJ2-3; D unclear. The V end lost 7 bases, the J end lost 0 bases, and 8 bases lay between the germline ends. Germline lookup yields CDR1 MNHEY and CDR2 SMNVEV (reference sequence). This CDR3 is built from 13 residues.

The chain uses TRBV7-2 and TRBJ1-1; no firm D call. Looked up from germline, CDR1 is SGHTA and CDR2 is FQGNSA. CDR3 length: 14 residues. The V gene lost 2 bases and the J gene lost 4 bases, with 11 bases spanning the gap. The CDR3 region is CASSLNLSGTEAFF. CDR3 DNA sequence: TGTGCCAGCAGCTTAAACCTTTCCGGCACTGAAGCTTTCTTT.

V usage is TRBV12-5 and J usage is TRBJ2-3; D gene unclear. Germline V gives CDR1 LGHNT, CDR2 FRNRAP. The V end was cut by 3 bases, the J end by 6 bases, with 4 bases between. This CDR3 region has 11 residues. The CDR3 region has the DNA TGTGCTAGTGGTTTAGCTGATACGCAGTATTTT. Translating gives CASGLADTQYF. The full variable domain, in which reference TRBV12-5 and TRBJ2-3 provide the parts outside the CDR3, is DARVTQTPRHKVTEMGQEVTMRCQPILGHNTVFWYRQTMMQGLELLAYFRNRAPLDDSGMPKDRFSAEMPDATLATLKIQPSEPRDSAVYFCASGLADTQYFGPGTRLTVL.

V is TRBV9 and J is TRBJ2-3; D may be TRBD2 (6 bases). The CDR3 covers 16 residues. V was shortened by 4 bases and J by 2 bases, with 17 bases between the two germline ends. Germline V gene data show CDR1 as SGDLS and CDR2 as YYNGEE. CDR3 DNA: TGTGCCAGCAGCACCCAACCGGGACTGAACACAGATACGCAGTATTTT. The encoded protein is CASSTQPGLNTDTQYF.

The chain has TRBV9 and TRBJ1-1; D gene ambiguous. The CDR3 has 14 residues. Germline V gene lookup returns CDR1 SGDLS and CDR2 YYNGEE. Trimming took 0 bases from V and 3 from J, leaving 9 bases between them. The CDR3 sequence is CASSVGGFDTEAFF. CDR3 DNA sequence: TGTGCCAGCAGCGTAGGCGGTTTCGACACTGAAGCTTTCTTT.

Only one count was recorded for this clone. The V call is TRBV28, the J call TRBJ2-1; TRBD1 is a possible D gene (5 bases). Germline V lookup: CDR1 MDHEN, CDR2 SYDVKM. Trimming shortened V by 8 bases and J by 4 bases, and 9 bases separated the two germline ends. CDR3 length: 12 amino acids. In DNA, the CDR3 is TGTGCCAGCGGGGCGCAATACAATGAGCAGTTCTTC. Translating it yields CASGAQYNEQFF. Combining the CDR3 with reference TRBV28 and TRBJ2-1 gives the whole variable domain DVKVTQSSRYLVKRTGEKVFLECVQDMDHENMFWYRQDPGLGLRLIYFSYDVKMKEKGDIPEGYSVSREKKERFSLILESASTNQTSMYLCASGAQYNEQFFGPGTRLTVL.

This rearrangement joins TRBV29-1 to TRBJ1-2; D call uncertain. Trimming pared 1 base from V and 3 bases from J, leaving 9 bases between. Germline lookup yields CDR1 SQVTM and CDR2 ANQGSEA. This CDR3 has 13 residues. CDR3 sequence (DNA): TGCAGCGTTGAAGGCCAGGTCCACTATGGCTACACCTTC. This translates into CSVEGQVHYGYTF.

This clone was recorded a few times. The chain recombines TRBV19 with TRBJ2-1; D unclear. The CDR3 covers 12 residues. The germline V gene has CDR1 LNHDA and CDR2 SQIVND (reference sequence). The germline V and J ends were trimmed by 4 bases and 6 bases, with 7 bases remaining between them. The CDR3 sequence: CASSTHINEQFF. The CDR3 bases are TGTGCCAGTAGTACCCACATCAATGAGCAGTTCTTC.

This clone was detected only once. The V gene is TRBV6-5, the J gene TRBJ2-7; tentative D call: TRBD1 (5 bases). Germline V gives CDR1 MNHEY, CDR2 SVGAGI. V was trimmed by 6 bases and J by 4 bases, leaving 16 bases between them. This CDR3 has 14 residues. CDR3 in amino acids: CASSRFSQVYEQYF. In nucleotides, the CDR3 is TGTGCCAGCAGCCGCTTTTCACAGGTATACGAGCAGTACTTC.

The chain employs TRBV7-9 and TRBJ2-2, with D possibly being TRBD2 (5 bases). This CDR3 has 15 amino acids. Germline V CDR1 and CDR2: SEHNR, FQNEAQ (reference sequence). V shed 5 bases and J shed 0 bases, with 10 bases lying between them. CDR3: CASSLSGANTGELFF. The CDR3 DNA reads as TGTGCCAGCAGCCTCAGCGGCGCGAACACCGGGGAGCTGTTTTTT.

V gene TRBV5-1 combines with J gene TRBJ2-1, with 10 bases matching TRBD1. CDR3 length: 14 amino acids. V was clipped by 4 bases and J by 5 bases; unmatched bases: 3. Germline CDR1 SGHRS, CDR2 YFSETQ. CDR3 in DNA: TGCGCCAGCAGCGGGACAGGGGACAACAATGAGCAGTTCTTC. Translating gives CASSGTGDNNEQFF.

CDR3 DNA sequence: TGTGCCAGTTCTGGACAGGGGACAGGAAACACCATATATTTT. Its translation: CASSGQGTGNTIYF. The chain is built from TRBV19 and TRBJ1-3; 9 bases are a match to TRBD1. The germline CDR1 and CDR2 sequences are LNHDA and SQIVND (reference sequence). This CDR3 comprises 14 residues. V lost 8 bases and J lost 4; bases outside the gene matches: 6.

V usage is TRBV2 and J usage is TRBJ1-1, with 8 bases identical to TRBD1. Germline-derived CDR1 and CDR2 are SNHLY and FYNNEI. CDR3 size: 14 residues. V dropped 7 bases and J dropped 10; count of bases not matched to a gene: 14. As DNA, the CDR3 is TGTGCCAGCAATGAGTTGAGGCAGGGGGCGGGAGCTTTCTTT. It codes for CASNELRQGAGAFF.

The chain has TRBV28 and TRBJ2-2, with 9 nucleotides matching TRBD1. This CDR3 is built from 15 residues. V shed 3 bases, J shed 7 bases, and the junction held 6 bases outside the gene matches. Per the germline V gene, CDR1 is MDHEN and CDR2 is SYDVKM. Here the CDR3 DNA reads TGTGCCAGCAGTTTCGGGACAGGGAAGGTCGGGGAGCTGTTTTTT. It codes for CASSFGTGKVGELFF.

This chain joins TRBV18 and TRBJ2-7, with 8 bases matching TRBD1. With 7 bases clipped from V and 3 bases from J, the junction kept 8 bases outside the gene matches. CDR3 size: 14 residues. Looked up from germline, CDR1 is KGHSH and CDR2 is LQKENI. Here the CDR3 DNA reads TGTGCCAGCTTTACCGGGACAGGCGACTACGAGCAGTACTTC. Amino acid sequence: CASFTGTGDYEQYF.

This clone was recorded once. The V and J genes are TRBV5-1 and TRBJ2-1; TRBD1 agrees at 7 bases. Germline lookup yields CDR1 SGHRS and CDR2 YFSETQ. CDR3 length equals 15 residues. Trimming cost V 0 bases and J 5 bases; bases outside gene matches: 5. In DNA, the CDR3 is TGCGCCAGCAGCTTGGAACAGGGGAACAACAATGAGCAGTTCTTC. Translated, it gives CASSLEQGNNNEQFF.

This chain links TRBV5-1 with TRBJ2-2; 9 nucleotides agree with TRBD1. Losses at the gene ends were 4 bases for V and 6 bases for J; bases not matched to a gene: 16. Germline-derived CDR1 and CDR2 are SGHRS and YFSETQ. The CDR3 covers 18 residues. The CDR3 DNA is TGCGCCAGCAGCGTCTTCCGGCGGACAGGGGTGATCGCCGGGGAGCTGTTTTTT. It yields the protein CASSVFRRTGVIAGELFF.

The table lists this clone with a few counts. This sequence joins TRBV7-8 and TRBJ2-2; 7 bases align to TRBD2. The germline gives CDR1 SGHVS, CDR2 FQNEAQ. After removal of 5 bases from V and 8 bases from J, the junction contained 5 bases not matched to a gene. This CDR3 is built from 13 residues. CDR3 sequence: CASSNSGPGELFF. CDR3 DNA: TGTGCCAGCAGCAATAGCGGGCCTGGGGAGCTGTTTTTT. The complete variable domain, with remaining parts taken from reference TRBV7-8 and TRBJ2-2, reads GAGVSQSPRYKVAKRGQDVALRCDPISGHVSLFWYQQALGQGPEFLTYFQNEAQLDKSGLPSDRFFAERPEGSVSTLKIQRTQQEDSAVYLCASSNSGPGELFFGEGSRLTVL.

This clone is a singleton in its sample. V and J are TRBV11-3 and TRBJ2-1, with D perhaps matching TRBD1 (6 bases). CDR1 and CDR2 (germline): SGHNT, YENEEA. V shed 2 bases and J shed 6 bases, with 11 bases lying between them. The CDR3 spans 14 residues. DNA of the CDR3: TGTGCCAGCAGCTTAACAGGGATCGTCAATGAGCAGTTCTTC. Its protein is CASSLTGIVNEQFF. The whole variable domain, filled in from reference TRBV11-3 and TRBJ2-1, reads EAGVVQSPRYKIIEKKQPVAFWCNPISGHNTLYWYLQNLGQGPELLIRYENEEAVDDSQLPKDRFSAERLKGVDSTLKIQPAELGDSAVYLCASSLTGIVNEQFFGPGTRLTVL.

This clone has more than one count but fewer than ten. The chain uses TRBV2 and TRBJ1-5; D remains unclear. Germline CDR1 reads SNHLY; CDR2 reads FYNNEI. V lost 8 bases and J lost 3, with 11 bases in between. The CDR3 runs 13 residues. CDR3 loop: CASHGRTNQPQHF. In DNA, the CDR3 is TGTGCCAGCCATGGCAGAACCAATCAGCCCCAGCATTTT. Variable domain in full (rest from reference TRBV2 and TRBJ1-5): EPEVTQTPSHQVTQMGQEVILRCVPISNHLYFYWYRQILGQKVEFLVSFYNNEISEKSEIFDDQFSVERPDGSNFTLKIRSTKLEDSAMYFCASHGRTNQPQHFGDGTRLSIL.

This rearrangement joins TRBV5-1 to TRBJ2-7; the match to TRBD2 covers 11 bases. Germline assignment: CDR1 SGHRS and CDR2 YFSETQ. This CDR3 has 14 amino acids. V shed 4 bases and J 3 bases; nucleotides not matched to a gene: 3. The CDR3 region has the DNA TGCGCCAGCAGCAAGGGACTAGCGGACTACGAGCAGTACTTC. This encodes CASSKGLADYEQYF.